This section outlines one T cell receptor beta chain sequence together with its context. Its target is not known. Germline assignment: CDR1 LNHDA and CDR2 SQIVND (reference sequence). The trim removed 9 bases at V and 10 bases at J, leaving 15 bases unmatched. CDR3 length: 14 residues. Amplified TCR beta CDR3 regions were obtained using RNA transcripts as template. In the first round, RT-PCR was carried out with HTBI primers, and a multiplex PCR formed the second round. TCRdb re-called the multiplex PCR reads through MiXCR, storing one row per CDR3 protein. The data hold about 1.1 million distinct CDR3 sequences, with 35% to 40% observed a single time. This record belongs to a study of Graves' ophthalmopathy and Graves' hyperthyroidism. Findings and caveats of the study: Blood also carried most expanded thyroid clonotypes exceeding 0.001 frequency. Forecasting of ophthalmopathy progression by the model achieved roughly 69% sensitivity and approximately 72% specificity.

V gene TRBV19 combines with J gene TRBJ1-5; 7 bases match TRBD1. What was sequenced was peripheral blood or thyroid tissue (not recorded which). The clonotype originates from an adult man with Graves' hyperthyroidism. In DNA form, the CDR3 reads TGTGCCAGCACGCCGGGACAGTCGCCCTCACCCCAGCATTTT. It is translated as CASTPGQSPSPQHF.